The rows below give T cell receptor beta chains drawn from one sample of a study of blood T cell repertoires in COVID-19. Sequencing used immunoSEQ multiplex PCR; TCRdb keeps in-frame clones, though not all of them. Among about 220,000 clones, about four fifths were seen once, and the ten largest hold roughly 2.6%. The sequencing input was peripheral blood. These receptors all come from a woman aged 35 to 49 with active or convalescent COVID-19. Each CDR3 is given with its conserved first and last residue. The D gene is left open where the match is weak. Expanded clones get a size class; other rows say once, few or many, or leave the size out.

clone_size: NA
v_call: TRBV10-3
d_call: NA
j_call: TRBJ2-3
cdr3_nt: TGTGCCGCGAGCGCAATCGTGGCGGCTAGCACAGATACGCAGTATTTT
cdr3_aa: CAASAIVAASTDTQYF

clone_size: NA
v_call: TRBV5-1
d_call: NA
j_call: TRBJ1-1
cdr3_nt: TGCGCCAGCAGCCCATTGACAGGGAACACTGAAGCTTTCTTT
cdr3_aa: CASSPLTGNTEAFF

clone_size: NA
v_call: TRBV27
d_call: NA
j_call: TRBJ1-5
cdr3_nt: TGTGCCAGCAGTTATCGGACACCTACTTATAGCAATCAGCCCCAGCATTTT
cdr3_aa: CASSYRTPTYSNQPQHF

clone_size: NA
v_call: TRBV7-3
d_call: TRBD2
j_call: TRBJ2-1
cdr3_nt: TGTGCCAGCAGCTTATCTGGACTAGCGGGAGTTTCCTACAATGAGCAGTTCTTC
cdr3_aa: CASSLSGLAGVSYNEQFF

clone_size: NA
v_call: TRBV2
d_call: NA
j_call: TRBJ1-1
cdr3_nt: TGTGCCAGCAGTGAAGCGCTTCGGGAGCCTGAAGCTTTCTTT
cdr3_aa: CASSEALREPEAFF

clone_size: NA
v_call: TRBV2
d_call: NA
j_call: TRBJ1-3
cdr3_nt: TGTGCCAGCATTCGGACAGCCAGGCTCTCTGGAAACACCATATATTTT
cdr3_aa: CASIRTARLSGNTIYF

clone_size: NA
v_call: TRBV29-1
d_call: NA
j_call: TRBJ1-2
cdr3_nt: TGCAGCGTTCGCAGGGAAGGGCGTGGCTACACCTTC
cdr3_aa: CSVRREGRGYTF

clone_size: NA
v_call: TRBV19
d_call: NA
j_call: TRBJ1-6
cdr3_nt: TGTGCCAGTAGTATAGGAGGGAGCGCCCTCCACTTT
cdr3_aa: CASSIGGSALHF

clone_size: NA
v_call: TRBV7-2
d_call: TRBD2
j_call: TRBJ2-7
cdr3_nt: TGTGCCAGCAGCTTCAGTGGGGGGGGGTACGAGCAGTACTTC
cdr3_aa: CASSFSGGGYEQYF

clone_size: NA
v_call: TRBV30
d_call: NA
j_call: TRBJ2-5
cdr3_nt: TGTGCCTGGAAACACCAACAAGAGACCCAGTACTTC
cdr3_aa: CAWKHQQETQYF

clone_size: NA
v_call: TRBV5-1
d_call: NA
j_call: TRBJ2-7
cdr3_nt: TGCGCCAGCAGCTTCCGGTACTCGTACGAGCAGTACTTC
cdr3_aa: CASSFRYSYEQYF

clone_size: NA
v_call: TRBV14
d_call: TRBD2
j_call: TRBJ2-2
cdr3_nt: TGTGCCAGCAGCCTTACTAGCGGGGGGGCCGTCACCGGGGAGCTGTTTTTT
cdr3_aa: CASSLTSGGAVTGELFF

clone_size: once
v_call: TRBV3-1/TRBV3-2
d_call: NA
j_call: TRBJ1-2
cdr3_nt: TGTGCCAGCAGCCATGGACAGAAAGCTAACTATGGCTACACCTTC
cdr3_aa: CASSHGQKANYGYTF

clone_size: NA
v_call: TRBV30
d_call: TRBD1
j_call: TRBJ2-5
cdr3_nt: TGTGCCTGGGGCAACAGGGGTTACCAAGAGACCCAGTACTTC
cdr3_aa: CAWGNRGYQETQYF

clone_size: NA
v_call: TRBV6-6
d_call: NA
j_call: TRBJ2-1
cdr3_nt: TGTGCCAGCCATTCGGAGGGCCTGTACAATGAGCAGTTCTTC
cdr3_aa: CASHSEGLYNEQFF

clone_size: NA
v_call: TRBV19
d_call: NA
j_call: TRBJ1-2
cdr3_nt: TGTGCCAGTAGTGCGTCGCCAGGGTGGTACTATGGCTACACCTTC
cdr3_aa: CASSASPGWYYGYTF

clone_size: NA
v_call: TRBV10-3
d_call: TRBD1
j_call: TRBJ1-3
cdr3_nt: TGTGCCATCTCCGGGACAGGGGATGGAAACACCATATATTTT
cdr3_aa: CAISGTGDGNTIYF

clone_size: NA
v_call: TRBV2
d_call: NA
j_call: TRBJ2-7
cdr3_nt: TGTGCCAGCAGTGAGGTTCGTAGCACCTACGAGCAGTACTTC
cdr3_aa: CASSEVRSTYEQYF